This passage covers 3 T cell receptor beta chains from one sample sequenced in a study of blood T cell repertoires in COVID-19. TCRdb keeps only in-frame clones here, not all; method: immunoSEQ multiplex PCR. The sample holds around 39,000 clones, 86% seen once. Sequences were obtained from peripheral blood. The receptors here all came from a man aged 60-69 years with active COVID-19.

V usage is TRBV19 and J usage is TRBJ1-1; 8 bases line up with TRBD1. The CDR3 length is 15 residues. V lost 4 bases to trimming and J lost 0 bases; unmatched junction nucleotides: 4. Germline-derived CDR1 and CDR2 are LNHDA and SQIVND (reference sequence). The CDR3 sequence is CASSTAQGVNTEAFF. The CDR3 coding sequence is TGTGCCAGTAGTACCGCACAGGGGGTGAACACTGAAGCTTTCTTT.

The rearrangement links TRBV11-3 to TRBJ2-1, with 13 bases that match TRBD2. The V segment lost 6 bases and the J segment 6 bases; nucleotides outside the gene matches: 11. Per germline, CDR1 SGHNT and CDR2 YENEEA. The CDR3 sequence is 17 residues long. The CDR3 DNA sequence: TGTGCCAGCAGAGATACTAGCGGGAGGGCCCTTCGCAATGAGCAGTTCTTC. This sequence encodes CASRDTSGRALRNEQFF. Full variable domain (outside the CDR3, taken from reference TRBV11-3 and TRBJ2-1): EAGVVQSPRYKIIEKKQPVAFWCNPISGHNTLYWYLQNLGQGPELLIRYENEEAVDDSQLPKDRFSAERLKGVDSTLKIQPAELGDSAVYLCASRDTSGRALRNEQFFGPGTRLTVL.

V is TRBV7-2 and J is TRBJ2-7, with a tentative D call TRBD2 (6 bases). Germline CDR1 reads SGHTA; CDR2 reads FQGNSA. The CDR3 spans 14 residues. V lost 4 bases to trimming and J lost 6 bases, with 16 bases between them. The CDR3 DNA sequence: TGTGCCAGCAGCTCTTGGAAGGAGGGAACCGAGCAGTACTTC. This encodes CASSSWKEGTEQYF.